A single sample gave rise to the 28 T cell receptor beta chains below, sequenced in a study of human T cells and chemical hapten exposure. Each CDR3 protein gets one entry after TCRdb re-called the RACE reads with MiXCR. The table lists a few hundred thousand distinct CDR3 sequences, approximately 8.6% of them singletons, with 2% to 3% in the top ten. The sample's time point: pre-sensitization, week 0. Stated treatment: therapeutic diphenylcyclopropenone sensitization with weekly scalp DPC. Here the sequenced sample was whole blood, taken in connection with sensitization to the hapten diphenylcyclopropenone (DPC). These receptors all come from a middle-aged woman with alopecia areata. Some clones in this sample may be carry-over from other donors' samples.

V gene TRBV6-6 combines with J gene TRBJ1-1; 9 positions match TRBD1. The germline V gene encodes CDR1 MNHNY and CDR2 SVGAGI (reference sequence). The J segment lost 5 bases and the V segment lost 6 bases, leaving 13 bases of the junction unmatched. The CDR3 sequence is 16 residues long. CDR3 bases: TGTGCCAGCAGGGACCAACAGGGGGCGCGACAGACTGAAGCTTTCTTT. Its translation: CASRDQQGARQTEAFF.

The table lists this clonotype with many counts. This chain uses TRBV18 with TRBJ1-1; no clear D. The CDR3 sequence is 13 residues long. The germline gives CDR1 KGHSH, CDR2 LQKENI. V lost 2 bases to trimming and J lost 1 base, with 5 bases between them. The CDR3 spells CASSPERNTEAFF. CDR3 in DNA: TGTGCCAGCTCACCAGAACGGAACACTGAAGCTTTCTTT.

The table lists this clonotype with a few counts. The chain employs TRBV28 and TRBJ2-5; no firm D call. In germline, CDR1 is MDHEN, CDR2 SYDVKM. The CDR3 extends over 13 amino acids. V lost 6 bases to trimming and J lost 4 bases, with 12 bases between them. The CDR3 DNA reads as TGTGCCAGCAGGGAACCCCCAGGAGAGACCCAGTACTTC. Its translation is CASREPPGETQYF.

This clonotype was counted only a few times. The DNA for the CDR3 is TGTGCCAGCAGTCAAGGGACAGGGGGCTTCACCTACGAGCAGTACTTC. Its protein is CASSQGTGGFTYEQYF. The chain has TRBV27 and TRBJ2-7, with 12 positions matching TRBD1. Germline V lookup: CDR1 MNHEY, CDR2 SMNVEV (reference sequence). The ends lost 5 bases at V and 2 bases at J; junction bases unmatched: 7. This CDR3 spans 16 amino acids.

At least ten counts were recorded for this clonotype. The chain uses TRBV28 and TRBJ2-7; no definite D call. Between the trimmed V and J ends, which lost 7 bases and 0 bases, there was a span of 13 bases. The germline V gene has CDR1 MDHEN and CDR2 SYDVKM. The length of the CDR3 is 14 residues. In DNA, the CDR3 is TGTGCCAGCACCTGGGGTGGCCGCTCCTACGAGCAGTACTTC. Its translation is CASTWGGRSYEQYF.

A few counts support this clonotype. CDR3 DNA sequence: TGCAGTGCTAGAGAGTACGGGGGGAACACTGAAGCTTTCTTT. This encodes CSAREYGGNTEAFF. This rearrangement joins TRBV20-1 to TRBJ1-1; weak D call: TRBD1 (5 bases). The CDR3 contains 14 residues. V gave up 0 bases and J gave up 1 base, with 9 bases separating them. Germline V gene sequence: CDR1 DFQATT, CDR2 SNEGSKA (reference sequence).

The rearrangement joins TRBV6-2 or TRBV6-3 to TRBJ2-2; TRBD2 is a possible D gene (6 bases). Deletions cut 6 bases from V and 1 base from J, with 18 bases between. Germline V gives CDR1 MNHEY, CDR2 SVGEGT. This CDR3 contains 17 residues. The CDR3 loop reads CASSLKRDSLNTGELFF. For the CDR3, the DNA is TGTGCCAGCAGCCTAAAACGGGACTCCCTGAACACCGGGGAGCTGTTTTTT.

The rearrangement joins TRBV5-6 to TRBJ1-1, with D perhaps matching TRBD1 (6 bases). The CDR3 is 16 residues long. The germline gives CDR1 SGHDT, CDR2 YYEEEE. Trimming took 2 bases from V and 1 from J, leaving 15 bases between them. The CDR3 protein is CASSFRDKGSNTEAFF. The CDR3 coding sequence is TGTGCCAGCAGCTTTCGGGACAAGGGCTCGAACACTGAAGCTTTCTTT.

This chain connects TRBV12-3 or TRBV12-4 to TRBJ1-2; D ambiguous. This CDR3 comprises 13 residues. V lost 5 bases, J lost 0 bases, and 7 bases lay in between. The CDR3 sequence: CASSPSSNYGYTF. In nucleotides, the CDR3 is TGTGCCAGCAGTCCAAGTTCTAACTATGGCTACACCTTC.

This clonotype has only a few counts. The V and J genes are TRBV21-1 and TRBJ1-2; the table's D gene call, TRBD1, was not cross checked with the DNA. TRBV21-1 counts as a pseudogene. CDR3 size: 12 residues. The CDR3 DNA reads TGTGCCAGCAGCATGGACAGGGCTGGCTACACCTTC. Translated, it gives CASSMDRAGYTF.

This clonotype has only a few counts. The rearrangement joins TRBV7-2 to TRBJ2-3, with TRBD2 matching 9 bases. This CDR3 is built from 16 residues. The trim removed 5 bases at V and 4 bases at J, leaving 10 bases unmatched. Per germline, CDR1 SGHTA and CDR2 FQGNSA. CDR3 bases: TGTGCCAGCAGCCTATTTAGCGGGAGTGGCCCAGATACGCAGTATTTT. Translated: CASSLFSGSGPDTQYF.

This clonotype was observed at least ten times. The chain links TRBV6-2 or TRBV6-3 to TRBJ2-7; possible D gene TRBD2, 6 bases. The CDR3 covers 14 residues. Germline-derived CDR1 and CDR2 are MNHEY and SVGEGT. V lost 5 bases and J lost 0, with 11 bases in between. The CDR3 loop reads CASSPAGSSYEQYF. The CDR3 DNA reads as TGTGCCAGCAGTCCAGCCGGGAGCTCCTACGAGCAGTACTTC.

This clonotype was observed a few times. V gene TRBV10-3 combines with J gene TRBJ1-4; D is ambiguous. The CDR3 is 16 residues long. CDR1 and CDR2 (germline): ENHRY, SYGVKD. V lost 5 bases and J lost 0, with 13 bases in between. CDR3 in DNA: TGTGCCATCAGTCCTGACCCGCGTGCAACTAATGAAAAACTGTTTTTT. Translation: CAISPDPRATNEKLFF.

This chain links TRBV7-9 with TRBJ1-5; D is perhaps TRBD1 (6 bases). Trimming stripped 5 bases from V and 4 bases from J, with 15 bases between. Per germline, CDR1 SEHNR and CDR2 FQNEAQ (reference sequence). This CDR3 is built from 15 residues. For the CDR3, the DNA is TGTGCCAGCAGCCCCACCAGCCAGGGGAATCAGCCCCAGCATTTT. It encodes CASSPTSQGNQPQHF.

This clonotype has only a few counts. This sequence joins TRBV5-1 and TRBJ2-7, with D perhaps matching TRBD1 (5 bases). The CDR3 spans 14 residues. V shed 0 bases and J shed 7 bases, with 14 bases lying between them. CDR1 is SGHRS and CDR2 is YFSETQ in the germline V gene. Written as DNA, the CDR3 is TGCGCCAGCAGCTTGGCGCCAGGGTATGGTGAGCAGTACTTC. Translation: CASSLAPGYGEQYF.

The sample holds a few counts of this clonotype. The chain employs TRBV7-2 and TRBJ1-5; D remains ambiguous. The V gene's germline CDR1 is SGHTA and CDR2 FQGNSA. V was cut by 1 base and J by 6 bases, with 7 bases left in between. This CDR3 is 13 amino acids long. In DNA form, the CDR3 reads TGTGCCAGCAGCTTAGAAGGGTTTCAGCCCCAGCATTTT. Translating gives CASSLEGFQPQHF.

This rearrangement joins TRBV2 to TRBJ2-5; the match to TRBD1 covers 8 bases. This CDR3 has 14 amino acids. Looked up from germline, CDR1 is SNHLY and CDR2 is FYNNEI. J lost 2 bases, V lost 7 bases, and 6 bases had no gene match. The CDR3 DNA follows: TGTGCCAGCACCAGGGACAGGTCGCAAGAGACCCAGTACTTC. Translating gives CASTRDRSQETQYF.

This clonotype was counted between two and nine times. This sequence joins TRBV7-3 and TRBJ2-3; 8 bases fit TRBD1. V trimming: 3 bases; J trimming: 4 bases; junction bases outside the gene matches: 12. The germline V gene encodes CDR1 SGHTA and CDR2 FQGTGA. The CDR3 sequence is 17 residues long. Written as DNA, the CDR3 is TGTGCCAGCAGCTTGACAGGACAGGGAACCTCTTCAGATACGCAGTATTTT. Its translation: CASSLTGQGTSSDTQYF.

This clonotype was seen only a few times. The chain couples TRBV2 to TRBJ2-1, with D possibly being TRBD1 (6 bases). Per germline, CDR1 SNHLY and CDR2 FYNNEI. Trimming stripped 6 bases from V and 10 bases from J, with 16 bases between. The CDR3 sequence is 13 residues long. The CDR3 DNA reads TGTGCCAGCAGGGTACCACAGGGCAACGAGCAGTTCTTC. It encodes CASRVPQGNEQFF. The full variable domain, rest sourced from reference TRBV2 and TRBJ2-1, is EPEVTQTPSHQVTQMGQEVILRCVPISNHLYFYWYRQILGQKVEFLVSFYNNEISEKSEIFDDQFSVERPDGSNFTLKIRSTKLEDSAMYFCASRVPQGNEQFFGPGTRLTVL.

This chain joins TRBV28 and TRBJ2-1, with D unclear. V lost 6 bases and J lost 3, with 9 bases in between. CDR1 is MDHEN, CDR2 SYDVKM, per germline. The CDR3 runs 13 residues. CDR3 nucleotides: TGTGCCAGCAGACCTGGACGCTACAATGAGCAGTTCTTC. It specifies CASRPGRYNEQFF.

This clonotype showed up just a few times. The chain employs TRBV5-1 and TRBJ2-5; D not resolved. The V end was cut by 5 bases, the J end by 2 bases, with 7 bases between. The CDR3 is made up of 12 amino acids. CDR1 and CDR2 from the germline V gene are SGHRS and YFSETQ. The CDR3 protein is CASRVRQETQYF. CDR3 bases: TGCGCCAGCAGAGTCAGACAAGAGACCCAGTACTTC.

In this sample, this clonotype turned up a few times. This chain links TRBV7-2 with TRBJ1-6; 7 bases agree with TRBD1. With 1 base clipped from V and 9 bases from J, the junction kept 6 bases outside the gene matches. Germline V gene lookup returns CDR1 SGHTA and CDR2 FQGNSA. The CDR3 is made up of 15 amino acids. In nucleotides, the CDR3 is TGTGCCAGCAGCTTAGTGGGACAGCTCGGTTCACCCCTCCACTTT. Translated, it gives CASSLVGQLGSPLHF.

This clonotype has at least ten counts. The V gene is TRBV7-3, the J gene TRBJ1-2; TRBD1 is a possible D gene (5 bases). The CDR3 runs 13 residues. The V gene's germline CDR1 is SGHTA and CDR2 FQGTGA. Trimming cost V 5 bases and J 5 bases, with 12 bases left between them. In DNA form, the CDR3 reads TGTGCCAGCAGCGAGGGGCCTGCATATGGCTACACCTTC. This encodes CASSEGPAYGYTF. Complete variable domain (other parts from reference TRBV7-3 and TRBJ1-2): GAGVSQTPSNKVTEKGKYVELRCDPISGHTALYWYRQSLGQGPEFLIYFQGTGAADDSGLPNDRFFAVRPEGSVSTLKIQRTERGDSAVYLCASSEGPAYGYTFGSGTRLTVV.

This clonotype was observed a few times. This rearrangement joins TRBV7-9 to TRBJ2-1, with D possibly being TRBD2 (6 bases). Per germline, CDR1 SEHNR and CDR2 FQNEAQ (reference sequence). V was cut by 5 bases and J by 4 bases, with 9 bases left in between. The CDR3 sequence is 13 residues long. Written as DNA, the CDR3 is TGTGCCAGCAGCCCGGGGGAATACAATGAGCAGTTCTTC. As protein: CASSPGEYNEQFF. The full variable domain, its missing parts supplied by reference TRBV7-9 and TRBJ2-1, is DTGVSQNPRHKITKRGQNVTFRCDPISEHNRLYWYRQTLGQGPEFLTYFQNEAQLEKSRLLSDRFSAERPKGSFSTLEIQRTEQGDSAMYLCASSPGEYNEQFFGPGTRLTVL.

The chain is built from TRBV5-1 and TRBJ2-1; D not resolved. The V gene's germline CDR1 is SGHRS and CDR2 YFSETQ. V was clipped by 0 bases and J by 3 bases, with 16 bases between them. The CDR3 is made up of 17 amino acids. The CDR3 sequence is CASSLAQSSAFYNEQFF. Written as DNA, the CDR3 is TGCGCCAGCAGCTTGGCCCAATCTAGTGCCTTCTACAATGAGCAGTTCTTC.

The J gene is TRBJ2-1, the V gene TRBV6-6; no firm D call. The CDR3 has 13 amino acids. Germline loops: CDR1 MNHNY, CDR2 SVGAGI (reference sequence). Trimming removed 2 bases from V and 8 bases from J, with 10 bases in between. The CDR3 DNA reads as TGTGCCAGCAGTTACGAGGCGAGACATGAGCAGTTCTTC. Translation gives CASSYEARHEQFF.

This clonotype came up a few times. This chain uses TRBV5-5 with TRBJ2-7; D might be TRBD2 (6 bases). This CDR3 spans 14 amino acids. The germline V and J ends were trimmed by 5 bases and 4 bases, with 16 bases remaining between them. The V gene's germline CDR1 is SGHKS and CDR2 YYEKEE (reference sequence). CDR3 protein: CASSIAEGGYEQYF. As DNA, the CDR3 is TGTGCCAGCAGTATAGCGGAGGGAGGATACGAGCAGTACTTC.

In this sample, this clonotype turned up many times. The J gene is TRBJ1-1, the V gene TRBV29-1; D may be TRBD1 (6 bases). The CDR3 covers 12 residues. Trimming pared 3 bases from V and 4 bases from J, leaving 9 bases between. Germline V gene lookup returns CDR1 SQVTM and CDR2 ANQGSEA. This chain's CDR3 is CSVERGVTEAFF. The CDR3 coding sequence is TGCAGCGTTGAGAGGGGGGTCACTGAAGCTTTCTTT.